These 6 T cell receptor beta chains originate from one sample sequenced in a study of shared clonotypes between healthy human individuals. TCRdb keeps only in-frame clones here, not all; method: immunoSEQ multiplex PCR. The sample comprises around 600,000 clones, almost 97% of which are singletons, and roughly 0.05% rests with the top ten. The sequenced material came from naive CD4+ T cells sorted from blood. Subset described: CD45RA+ positively selected. These receptor sequences come from a woman aged 25-40 years in good health.

The V gene is TRBV2, the J gene TRBJ1-5; D unclear. Between the trimmed V and J ends, which lost 2 bases and 0 bases, there was a span of 14 bases. CDR3 size: 17 residues. Germline CDR1 reads SNHLY; CDR2 reads FYNNEI. For the CDR3, the DNA is TGTGCCAGCAGTGAACGCCGGGCGCGGGATAGCAATCAGCCCCAGCATTTT. Its translation is CASSERRARDSNQPQHF.

This rearrangement joins TRBV2 to TRBJ2-7, with 7 nucleotides matching TRBD2. Germline loops: CDR1 SNHLY, CDR2 FYNNEI. This CDR3 has 15 residues. V lost 7 bases to trimming and J lost 3 bases; unmatched junction nucleotides: 12. Here the CDR3 reads CASTLRAGVIYEQYF. CDR3 coding DNA: TGTGCCAGCACCCTAAGGGCGGGAGTGATCTACGAGCAGTACTTC.

The chain couples TRBV10-2 to TRBJ2-4; D possibly corresponds to TRBD1 (6 bases). V lost 3 bases, J lost 6 bases, and 9 bases lay in between. This CDR3 comprises 13 residues. CDR1 and CDR2 from the germline V gene are WSHSY and SAAADI. The chain's CDR3 is CASSDMTGNIQYF. CDR3 in DNA: TGCGCCAGCAGTGACATGACAGGAAACATTCAGTACTTC.

A single count supports this clone. This chain connects TRBV5-8 to TRBJ2-7, with TRBD2 matching 9 bases. CDR1 SGHTS and CDR2 YDEGEE come from the germline V gene. The CDR3 consists of 16 residues. The trim removed 2 bases at V and 1 base at J, leaving 7 bases unmatched. CDR3 sequence: CASSFVRLADSYEQYF. The CDR3 DNA follows: TGTGCCAGCAGCTTTGTTCGACTAGCGGATTCCTACGAGCAGTACTTC. The full variable domain, its missing parts supplied by reference TRBV5-8 and TRBJ2-7, is EAGVTQSPTHLIKTRGQQATLRCSPISGHTSVYWYQQALGLGLQFLLWYDEGEERNRGNFPPRFSGRQFPNYSSELNVNALELEDSALYLCASSFVRLADSYEQYFGPGTRLTVT.

The V gene is TRBV6-6, the J gene TRBJ1-5; 9 positions match TRBD1. Germline assignment: CDR1 MNHNY and CDR2 SVGAGI (reference sequence). Trimming cost V 10 bases and J 4 bases; bases outside gene matches: 11. This CDR3 contains 15 residues. The CDR3 DNA follows: TGTGCCACTCGGACCCTAGGACAGGGGAATCAGCCCCAGCATTTT. It codes for CATRTLGQGNQPQHF.

The chain uses TRBV2 and TRBJ2-6, with a possible D match to TRBD1 (5 bases). The CDR3 is made up of 15 amino acids. Germline V gene sequence: CDR1 SNHLY, CDR2 FYNNEI. V gave up 6 bases and J gave up 5 bases, with 14 bases separating them. CDR3 region: CASRAGPKRANVLTF. DNA of the CDR3: TGTGCCAGCAGGGCAGGGCCTAAACGGGCCAACGTCCTGACTTTC.